This T cell receptor beta chain comes out of a study of T cell repertoires in cytomegalovirus infection (dated by TCRdb to between 2018 and 2021). Turning to the overall study: Because public TCR beta signatures pointed to carriage of CMV infection together with the matching HLA type, the HLA type of each donor mattered for the analysis.

Instrument used: Illumina HiSeq 1500. TCRdb reworked the public reads: Q25 trimming with fastp, MiXCR clone assembly, productive beta chains retained. Identical CDR3 protein sequences are pooled into one entry, listed with their most common genes and DNA. This sample has a few hundred thousand distinct CDR3 sequences in its table, and about 17% of those were observed once. In total, the top ten clones hold approximately 12% of the sample. Results and caveats for the whole study, not just this receptor: Carriers of CMV infection plus the relevant HLA type were discriminated by the cumulative frequency of public TCR beta family members in the study cohort and in an independent 352-donor cohort. The ex vivo response was dominated by HLA-C-restricted CMV-specific TCR beta clonotypes, which also provided the single most frequent clonotype in two of eight donors.

The germline V gene (reference sequence) supplies CDR1 DFQATT and CDR2 SNEGSKA. The CDR3 goes from the cysteine to the phenylalanine over 15 residues. Only CDR3 DNA is held: 45 bases, read in frame from base 1. V gives up 1 base and J gives up 0 bases, and the segment between their germline ends measures 10 bases. This clonotype was seen a handful of times. Its recognized antigen is unknown. Base qualities were left out, and no much larger clone turns up one base away. The source of this sequence is a human donor in good health (CMV status not recorded). Some clones in this sample may be carry-over from other donors' samples. The sequencing sample was made of PBMCs. The V and J genes are TRBV20-1 and TRBJ1-5, with the identity of the D gene unclear. The nucleotide sequence is TGCAGTGCTAGAGTGCCAGGAACTAGCAATCAGCCCCAGCATTTT. Translated, it reads CSARVPGTSNQPQHF.